These 15 T cell receptor beta chains came from one sample sequenced in a study of CD8 T cells in Susac syndrome (dated by TCRdb to the late 2010s). The library was prepared using the immunoSEQ multiplex PCR assay. RNA was extracted using the RNeasy kit, and roughly 0.5 to 1 microgram was reverse transcribed with random hexamers. TCRdb reprocessing: public reads trimmed at Q25 with fastp, clones called with MiXCR, in-frame beta chains kept. Every entry covers one CDR3 protein and lists the most common genes and DNA from its rows. In all, the sample holds about 180,000 distinct CDR3 sequences, and more than 90% of those were seen once. Around 0.09% of the sample is taken by the ten largest. Material: CD4+ T cells from PBMCs. These receptors came from a human donor with multiple sclerosis.

This clonotype was observed once. CDR3 nucleotides: TGTGCCAGCAGTCCTCTGACTAGCGGTCCGGGGACCCAGTACTTC. Translation: CASSPLTSGPGTQYF. The J gene is TRBJ2-5, the V gene TRBV25-1; TRBD2 matches 9 bases. V gave up 5 bases and J gave up 7 bases; unmatched junction bases: 11. The length of the CDR3 is 15 residues. Germline lookup yields CDR1 MGHDK and CDR2 SYGVNS.

This chain connects TRBV5-1 to TRBJ2-1; TRBD1 might be the D (6 bases). CDR3 length equals 14 residues. CDR1 SGHRS and CDR2 YFSETQ come from the germline V gene. V shed 4 bases and J shed 2 bases, with 10 bases lying between them. CDR3 protein: CASSHRVAYNEQFF. The CDR3 bases are TGCGCCAGCAGCCACAGGGTAGCCTACAATGAGCAGTTCTTC.

V usage is TRBV7-9 and J usage is TRBJ2-7, with 11 bases fitting TRBD1. This CDR3 contains 15 residues. The V and J ends lost 4 bases and 6 bases, in that order; junction bases with no gene match: 8. Germline loops: CDR1 SEHNR, CDR2 FQNEAQ (reference sequence). CDR3 sequence reads: CASSSPGQGVVEQYF. The CDR3 coding sequence is TGTGCCAGCAGCTCGCCGGGACAGGGGGTCGTCGAGCAGTACTTC. The variable domain in full, completed from reference TRBV7-9 and TRBJ2-7, reads DTGVSQNPRHKITKRGQNVTFRCDPISEHNRLYWYRQTLGQGPEFLTYFQNEAQLEKSRLLSDRFSAERPKGSFSTLEIQRTEQGDSAMYLCASSSPGQGVVEQYFGPGTRLTVT.

The V call is TRBV2, the J call TRBJ2-3; 7 nucleotides align to TRBD2. CDR1 is SNHLY, CDR2 FYNNEI, per germline. The CDR3 has 15 residues. The V gene end was trimmed by 3 bases and the J gene end by 2 bases; junction bases not matched to a gene: 5. In DNA form, the CDR3 reads TGTGCCAGCAGTGAGGGCGGGGGTCTCACAGATACGCAGTATTTT. Translated, it gives CASSEGGGLTDTQYF.

This sequence joins TRBV19 and TRBJ1-4; possible D gene TRBD1, 5 bases. This CDR3 comprises 15 residues. Germline V gene lookup returns CDR1 LNHDA and CDR2 SQIVND (reference sequence). The germline V and J ends were trimmed by 7 bases and 7 bases, with 19 bases remaining between them. CDR3 sequence: CASTPDGWGREKLFF. The CDR3, as DNA: TGTGCCAGTACTCCGGACGGTTGGGGCCGTGAAAAACTGTTTTTT.

J is TRBJ2-3 and V is TRBV20-1; TRBD2 agrees at 9 bases. The CDR3 extends over 15 amino acids. Germline V gene sequence: CDR1 DFQATT, CDR2 SNEGSKA (reference sequence). V was clipped by 5 bases and J by 2 bases; unmatched bases: 8. The CDR3 loop is CSAEAGTSPTDTQYF. DNA of the CDR3: TGCAGTGCTGAGGCCGGGACTAGCCCCACAGATACGCAGTATTTT.

This chain joins TRBV5-6 and TRBJ2-7; D remains unclear. The CDR3 contains 14 residues. In germline, CDR1 is SGHDT, CDR2 YYEEEE. The V gene lost 4 bases and the J gene lost 3 bases, with 14 bases spanning the gap. The CDR3 coding sequence is TGTGCCAGCAGCCCCTCACCAGAAAGCTACGAGCAGTACTTC. It encodes CASSPSPESYEQYF.

J is TRBJ2-3 and V is TRBV30, with a possible D match to TRBD1 (6 bases). The CDR3 loop spans 12 amino acids. Germline V lookup: CDR1 GTSNPN, CDR2 SVGIG (reference sequence). The germline V and J ends were trimmed by 8 bases and 6 bases, with 15 bases remaining between them. CDR3: CALDSGGDTQYF. CDR3 nucleotides: TGTGCCCTCGACAGTGGGGGCGATACGCAGTATTTT. Full variable domain (outside the CDR3, taken from reference TRBV30 and TRBJ2-3): SQTIHQWPATLVQPVGSPLSLECTVEGTSNPNLYWYRQAAGRGLQLLFYSVGIGQISSEVPQNLSASRPQDRQFILSSKKLLLSDSGFYLCALDSGGDTQYFGPGTRLTVL.

The chain uses TRBV19 and TRBJ1-2; D not certain. This CDR3 is 12 amino acids long. Germline loops: CDR1 LNHDA, CDR2 SQIVND (reference sequence). The ends were cut back, 3 bases at V and 4 bases at J, with 6 bases in the middle. As DNA, the CDR3 is TGTGCCAGTAGTATTTCCGGCTATGGCTACACCTTC. Its protein is CASSISGYGYTF.

The chain joins TRBV7-9 to TRBJ1-1; D may be TRBD1 (5 bases). Germline V CDR1 and CDR2: SEHNR, FQNEAQ (reference sequence). CDR3 length: 16 amino acids. V was shortened by 7 bases and J by 4 bases, with 22 bases between the two germline ends. In nucleotides, the CDR3 is TGTGCCAGCAACATGGGAGGGGAAGGTCGGGGCACTGAAGCTTTCTTT. It encodes CASNMGGEGRGTEAFF.

The chain is built from TRBV11-2 and TRBJ2-1, with TRBD2 identical over 10 bases. V gave up 6 bases and J gave up 3 bases; unmatched junction bases: 8. This CDR3 has 16 amino acids. CDR1 is SGHAT and CDR2 is FQNNGV in the germline V gene. The chain's CDR3 is CASRPRLAGLYNEQFF. The DNA of the CDR3 is TGTGCCAGCAGACCCCGACTAGCGGGCCTCTACAATGAGCAGTTCTTC.

V gene TRBV20-1 combines with J gene TRBJ1-2; 7 bases fit TRBD1. With V trimmed by 2 bases and J by 3 bases, 3 bases remained unmatched. CDR3 size: 13 residues. In germline, CDR1 is DFQATT, CDR2 SNEGSKA (reference sequence). The CDR3: CSARNQGDYGYTF. CDR3 DNA: TGCAGTGCTAGAAACCAGGGGGACTATGGCTACACCTTC.

The V call is TRBV28, the J call TRBJ2-7, with 7 bases lining up with TRBD1. Germline-derived CDR1 and CDR2 are MDHEN and SYDVKM. CDR3 length: 14 amino acids. The V and J ends lost 6 bases and 0 bases, in that order; junction bases with no gene match: 5. This CDR3 reads CASRPQGRSYEQYF. Here the CDR3 DNA reads TGTGCCAGCAGACCACAGGGGCGCTCCTACGAGCAGTACTTC.

The V and J genes are TRBV7-2 and TRBJ2-5; D is uncertain. V dropped 3 bases and J dropped 0 bases, with 11 bases sitting between them. In germline, CDR1 is SGHTA, CDR2 FQGNSA. CDR3 length: 15 amino acids. CDR3 DNA sequence: TGTGCCAGCAGCTTCGGGTCTACGTACCAAGAGACCCAGTACTTC. Its protein is CASSFGSTYQETQYF.

This rearrangement joins TRBV12-3 or TRBV12-4 to TRBJ1-1, with 8 bases lining up with TRBD1. The CDR3 contains 15 residues. The J segment lost 3 bases and the V segment lost 5 bases, leaving 8 bases of the junction unmatched. DNA for the CDR3: TGTGCCAGCAGTCCTGGACAGGGTGGGGACACTGAAGCTTTCTTT. It codes for CASSPGQGGDTEAFF.